This T cell receptor beta chain came from a study of persistence of HIV-infected CD4 T cells (dated by TCRdb to the early 2020s). With respect to the entire study: The median time the participants had spent on suppressive ART was around 8 years. Anti-CD3/anti-CD28 stimulation activated a higher proportion of cells, with a lower memory fraction, than antigen stimulation. The study isolated CMV- and HIV-1 Gag-responding CD4+ T cells from ART-treated individuals to examine antigen-driven clonal expansion of HIV-1-infected cells. In the cross-participant TCR cluster analysis, about 8 participants were included for CMV and about 7 participants were included for Gag. Peripheral blood samples of up to about 200 mL were obtained at multiple time points, with the exception of two participants, for whom leukapheresis was performed at a single time point. The clonality of all cells in each sorted population was assessed by TCRbeta sequencing, whereas the clonality of infected cells was assessed by proviral sequencing.

The immunoSEQ hsTCRB assay version 4, run in survey mode, was used to sequence TCRbeta repertoires from genomic DNA. For TCRbeta sequencing, genomic DNA was diluted to 8 to 10 ng/uL, with up to 1 ug used per sample. Per the authors' processing: Analysis of the TCRbeta data was done in ImmunoSeq Analyzer 3.0, and diversity was computed on productive nucleotide rearrangements. Lower-bound TCR diversity was estimated with the improved Chao index, and clonality with the Gini coefficient using the Immunarch R package. When different nucleotide rearrangements encoded the same CDR3beta amino acid sequence, each rearrangement was treated as a distinct clonotype. Differential abundance analysis found TCRbeta sequences that were significantly enriched in antigen-responding cells compared with anti-CD3/anti-CD28-activated cells. Using predicted peptide-MHC specificity as the basis, GLIPH2 grouped TCRs into clusters, both for each participant individually and for the merged data sets that combined participants. TCRdb re-hosts the immuneACCESS table, in-frame sequences only. Its copies lack some clones; in the studies checked, an unresolved V gene accounts for under half of them, and the cause for the rest is not known. V and J calls and clone size come straight from that table; D and trimming were deduced from the DNA. For this sample the table gives about 51,000 clones, of which 90% were detected only once. Clones ranked in the top ten supply approximately 3.2% of the sample.

Overall study outcomes, separate from this receptor: Significantly lower TCRbeta richness was observed in CMV- and Gag-responding cells than in anti-CD3/anti-CD28-responding cells, and higher oligoclonality was observed in CMV-responding cells than in CD3/CD28-stimulated and Gag-responding cells. A correlation was observed between TCR oligoclonality and proviral oligoclonality within the same sorted populations. Degenerate expanded CDR3beta sequences were enriched in antigen-responding cells, suggesting convergent selection of CD4+ responses to CMV and Gag. Because the TCR analyses were done in bulk, restricting them to just the rare CMV-responding cells that actually carried HIV-1 proviruses was not possible. Few individuals were included in the study, and only a limited range of antigens was tested.

This sample's treatment or condition label indicates: suppressive antiretroviral therapy. Cells were stimulated with anti-CD3/anti-CD28 magnetic beads as a nonspecific positive control representing the CD4+ T cell repertoire. Responding CD4+ T cells were sorted on the basis of upregulation of both CD40 ligand and CD69. Participants were HIV-1-infected adults who started suppressive ART during chronic infection. Participants had undetectable plasma HIV-1 RNA below 50 copies/mL for at least 4 years. To be included, a participant needed positive CMV serology and a CD4+ T cell count above 400 cells/uL. Before stimulation, PBMCs were isolated using density centrifugation and then depleted of CD8+ T cells. For roughly 20 hours, CD8-depleted PBMCs were stimulated with anti-CD28/CD49d costimulation, a CD40-blocking antibody, and enfuvirtide, which was added to prevent new infections. Cell sorting was done on a Beckman Coulter MoFlo Legacy or XDP sorter, and dead cells were excluded with propidium iodide. Genomic DNA was extracted using the QIAamp DNA Mini Kit for samples with more than one million cells and using the Quick-DNA Microprep Kit for all other samples.

Based on the germline V gene, the CDR1 and CDR2 sequences are KGHSH and LQKENI. The CDR3, cysteine through phenylalanine, is 14 amino acids long. Kept here is only the CDR3 DNA, which spans 42 bases and is read in frame from base 1. Trimming costs V 2 bases and J 7 bases, and their ends lie 12 bases apart. A remark on this clone: Its specific antigen is unknown. Base qualities are not provided; no much larger clone lies one nucleotide away.

In this chain, TRBV18 is recombined with TRBJ1-5; too little of a D gene remains to name it. The sample here was CD4+ T cells sorted from PBMCs after approximately 19-hour stimulation, taken from a patient who received antiretroviral therapy. What this sample's cell subset or site label stands for: CD40L+CD69+ CD4 T cells responding to anti-CD3/anti-CD28 beads, representing the overall repertoire. The TCR sequence derives from an adult woman with HIV who was CMV-seropositive. The sequenced DNA: TGTGCCAGCTCACCAGGTTCAACCCAGCAGCCCCAGCATTTT. It translates as CASSPGSTQQPQHF.